One sample yielded the 3 T cell receptor beta chains listed below, sequenced in a study of T cell repertoires in cytomegalovirus infection. Using its own MiXCR run on the reads, TCRdb lists one record per CDR3 protein. The sample holds fewer than 250,000 distinct CDR3 sequences, approximately 13% seen once. Material: PBMCs. Every receptor here comes from a human donor in good health (CMV status not recorded). Some clones in this sample may be carry-over from other donors' samples.

This clonotype was counted at least ten times. A much larger clone differs from this one at a single base, so this may be a read error. CDR3 sequence reads: CASSPQGGGTRDGYTF. For the CDR3, the DNA is TGTGCCAGCAGCCCTCAGGGGGGGGGCACGAGAGATGGCTACACCTTC. This chain joins TRBV7-2 and TRBJ1-2; 7 bases fit TRBD1. This CDR3 has 16 amino acids. V lost 5 bases to trimming and J lost 6 bases; unmatched junction nucleotides: 15. From germline, CDR1 is SGHTA and CDR2 FQGNSA.

This clonotype was counted only a few times. This chain connects TRBV20-1 to TRBJ2-3; 8 positions match TRBD1. The CDR3 loop spans 17 amino acids. Trimming at V came to 3 bases and at J to 0 bases, leaving 11 bases not matched to a gene. The germline V gene has CDR1 DFQATT and CDR2 SNEGSKA (reference sequence). CDR3 protein: CSASGQGARGSTDTQYF. CDR3 DNA sequence: TGCAGTGCTAGTGGGCAGGGGGCGCGGGGAAGCACAGATACGCAGTATTTT.

This clonotype was observed many times. Written as DNA, the CDR3 is TGTGCCAGTAGTATCGGCCGACGGACTGAAGCTTTCTTT. Its protein is CASSIGRRTEAFF. The rearrangement links TRBV19 to TRBJ1-1; D ambiguous. V gave up 3 bases and J gave up 5 bases, with 10 bases separating them. The CDR3 is 13 residues long. Germline V gene data show CDR1 as LNHDA and CDR2 as SQIVND (reference sequence).